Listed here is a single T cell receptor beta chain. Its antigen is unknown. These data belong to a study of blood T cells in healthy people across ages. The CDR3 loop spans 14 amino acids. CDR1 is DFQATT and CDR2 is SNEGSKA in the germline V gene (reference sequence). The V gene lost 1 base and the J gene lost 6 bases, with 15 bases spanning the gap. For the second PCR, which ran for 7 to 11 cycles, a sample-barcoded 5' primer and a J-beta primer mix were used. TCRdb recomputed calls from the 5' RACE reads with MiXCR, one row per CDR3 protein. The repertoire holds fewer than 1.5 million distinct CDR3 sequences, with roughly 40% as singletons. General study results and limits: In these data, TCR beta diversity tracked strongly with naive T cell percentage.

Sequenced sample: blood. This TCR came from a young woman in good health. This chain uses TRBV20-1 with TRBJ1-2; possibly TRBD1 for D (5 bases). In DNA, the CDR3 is TGCAGTGCTAGAGGGGCAGGGCGGACAAATGGCTACACCTTC. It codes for CSARGAGRTNGYTF.